Listed below are T cell receptor beta chains from one sample, sequenced in a study of blood T cell repertoires in COVID-19. Clones were sequenced by immunoSEQ multiplex PCR, and TCRdb holds only the in-frame ones, with some missing. The repertoire has fewer than 90,000 clones, roughly 88% of them found once; the top ten carry 7.3%. Specimen: peripheral blood. The receptors derive from a man aged 70 or older with acute or convalescent COVID-19. Both conserved end residues are part of each CDR3. Each record gives: J gene, D gene, V gene, CDR3 DNA, CDR3 protein. D genes are given only for firm matches.

j_call: TRBJ1-4
d_call: NA
v_call: TRBV18
cdr3_nt: TGTGCCAGCTCAACAGGGTGGGATGAAAAACTGTTTTTT
cdr3_aa: CASSTGWDEKLFF

j_call: TRBJ1-1
d_call: NA
v_call: TRBV15
cdr3_nt: TGTGCCACCAGTAGGTTCGAGGGCGGCACTGAAGCTTTCTTT
cdr3_aa: CATSRFEGGTEAFF

j_call: TRBJ1-2
d_call: NA
v_call: TRBV6-2/TRBV6-3
cdr3_nt: TGTGCCAGCAGCCCCAGGGCAGGTCCGTATGGCTACACCTTC
cdr3_aa: CASSPRAGPYGYTF

j_call: TRBJ2-2
d_call: NA
v_call: TRBV7-9
cdr3_nt: TGTGCCAGCAGCTTACGGCCACTCCCCGGAGAGACCGGGGAGCTGTTTTTT
cdr3_aa: CASSLRPLPGETGELFF

j_call: TRBJ2-3
d_call: NA
v_call: TRBV27
cdr3_nt: TGTGCCAGCAGGAGGATTGGCACAGATACGCAGTATTTT
cdr3_aa: CASRRIGTDTQYF

j_call: TRBJ1-6
d_call: NA
v_call: TRBV9
cdr3_nt: TGTGCCAGCAGCCTCAGACCGGACTCGGCGGATAATTCACCCCTCCACTTT
cdr3_aa: CASSLRPDSADNSPLHF

j_call: TRBJ1-2
d_call: TRBD1
v_call: TRBV10-3
cdr3_nt: TGTGCCATCAGTGAAGTAGACAGGGTGGACTATGGCTACACCTTC
cdr3_aa: CAISEVDRVDYGYTF

j_call: TRBJ2-3
d_call: TRBD1
v_call: TRBV19
cdr3_nt: TGTGCCAGTAGTATGTACGATACTAGGGGGCAAGCTACGCAGTATTTT
cdr3_aa: CASSMYDTRGQATQYF

j_call: TRBJ2-3
d_call: TRBD2
v_call: TRBV7-2
cdr3_nt: TGTGCCACCGGGACTAGCGGGGCGGATACGCAGTATTTT
cdr3_aa: CATGTSGADTQYF

j_call: TRBJ1-3
d_call: NA
v_call: TRBV18
cdr3_nt: TGTGCCAGCTCAACGGGGAGTTCGGGAAACACCATATATTTT
cdr3_aa: CASSTGSSGNTIYF

j_call: TRBJ1-1
d_call: NA
v_call: TRBV2
cdr3_nt: TGTGCCAGCAGTGGGGGGGGGTACACTGAAGCTTTCTTT
cdr3_aa: CASSGGGYTEAFF

j_call: TRBJ2-1
d_call: TRBD2
v_call: TRBV29-1
cdr3_nt: TGCAGCGTTGAGAGCGGGAGGGCCCACTTCTTC
cdr3_aa: CSVESGRAHFF

j_call: TRBJ2-7
d_call: TRBD1
v_call: TRBV19
cdr3_nt: TGTGCCAGCAACCGACAGGGAGACTACGAGCAGTACTTC
cdr3_aa: CASNRQGDYEQYF

j_call: TRBJ1-2
d_call: TRBD1
v_call: TRBV5-8
cdr3_nt: TGTGCCAGCAGCTTGATCATAGTGGGACAGGAGGGCTACACCTTC
cdr3_aa: CASSLIIVGQEGYTF

j_call: TRBJ1-2
d_call: NA
v_call: TRBV12-3/TRBV12-4
cdr3_nt: TGTGCCAGCAGTTTAAGAGTTTCCTATGGCTACACCTTC
cdr3_aa: CASSLRVSYGYTF

j_call: TRBJ2-7
d_call: TRBD1
v_call: TRBV7-9
cdr3_nt: TGTGCCAGCAGCTTAGGGACAGGCTGGTACTTC
cdr3_aa: CASSLGTGWYF

j_call: TRBJ1-2
d_call: TRBD1
v_call: TRBV28
cdr3_nt: TGTGCCAGCGGCTCCCGGGACAGGATTAACTATGGCTACACCTTC
cdr3_aa: CASGSRDRINYGYTF

j_call: TRBJ2-3
d_call: NA
v_call: TRBV29-1
cdr3_nt: TGCAGCGTTGAAGATGTCGTCACAGATACGCAGTATTTT
cdr3_aa: CSVEDVVTDTQYF

j_call: TRBJ1-5
d_call: TRBD1
v_call: TRBV6-2/TRBV6-3
cdr3_nt: TGTGCCAGCAGCTCCGACAGGGGCGCAAATAGCAATCAGCCCCAGCATTTT
cdr3_aa: CASSSDRGANSNQPQHF

j_call: TRBJ1-2
d_call: NA
v_call: TRBV5-4
cdr3_nt: TGTGCCAGCAGCACCGGGAAGATATATGGCTACACCTTC
cdr3_aa: CASSTGKIYGYTF